The 25 T cell receptor beta chains in this list originate from one sample, sequenced in a study of immune cell composition in non-small cell lung cancer listed by TCRdb under 2017. Library prep was done by the immunoSEQ multiplex PCR assay. What TCRdb holds here is the immuneACCESS table cut down to in-frame rearrangements. Part of the clones is not present; checked against another copy, under half of the missing clones reflect an unresolved V gene, and the others are unexplained. This sample is represented by around 11,000 clones; 64% of them were singletons. The ten largest account for roughly 18% of the sample. Sequenced material: lung tumor tissue. These receptors originate from a human donor with non-small cell lung cancer.

This clone is medium-sized in the sample. Other nucleotide sequences in the sample specify the same CDR3. This chain links TRBV29-1 with TRBJ2-1; D remains ambiguous. V lost 2 bases and J 4 bases, leaving 3 bases between the germline ends. CDR1 is SQVTM, CDR2 ANQGSEA, per germline. CDR3 length equals 11 residues. The CDR3 bases are TGCAGCGTTGAACTTTACAATGAGCAGTTCTTC. It specifies CSVELYNEQFF.

The CDR3 sequence: CASSALLAANEQFF. CDR3 sequence (DNA): TGTGCCAGCAGTGCTTTATTAGCGGCCAATGAGCAGTTCTTC. This chain uses TRBV2 with TRBJ2-1; TRBD2 is a possible D gene (6 bases). Germline CDR1 SNHLY, CDR2 FYNNEI. The CDR3 extends over 14 amino acids. V was clipped by 4 bases and J by 6 bases, with 13 bases between them.

This clone was picked up a small number of times. The rearrangement joins TRBV5-8 to TRBJ2-1; no reliable D call. Trimming cost V 2 bases and J 3 bases, with 12 bases left between them. The CDR3 spans 15 residues. Germline loops: CDR1 SGHTS, CDR2 YDEGEE. CDR3 DNA sequence: TGTGCCAGCAGCTTATTCCTCTTGAGCTACAATGAGCAGTTCTTC. It is translated as CASSLFLLSYNEQFF.

V and J are TRBV28 and TRBJ2-3; 8 bases map to TRBD2. Germline CDR1 MDHEN, CDR2 SYDVKM. Trimming at V came to 4 bases and at J to 1 base, leaving 7 bases not matched to a gene. The CDR3 totals 16 residues. Here the CDR3 DNA reads TGTGCCAGCAGTTCCTCAAGCGGGAGCGGCACAGATACGCAGTATTTT. It codes for CASSSSSGSGTDTQYF.

The chain has TRBV4-1 and TRBJ2-7; TRBD2 is a possible D gene (6 bases). Trimming left V 0 bases short and J 6 bases short, with 15 bases between. Germline lookup yields CDR1 MGHRA and CDR2 YSYEKL. The CDR3 covers 15 residues. The CDR3 nucleotides are TGCGCCAGCAGCCAAGACGCGGGATCTATCGCCGAGCAGTACTTC. This translates into CASSQDAGSIAEQYF.

The chain is built from TRBV5-4 and TRBJ2-1, with D possibly being TRBD2 (6 bases). V was clipped by 4 bases and J by 7 bases, with 27 bases between them. CDR1 and CDR2 from the germline V gene are SGHNT and YYREEE (reference sequence). The CDR3 loop spans 18 amino acids. The CDR3 sequence: CASSRQLTVTRVRNEQFF. DNA of the CDR3: TGTGCCAGCAGCAGACAGTTAACAGTGACTAGAGTGCGGAATGAGCAGTTCTTC.

The chain carries TRBV5-1 and TRBJ2-2; D gene uncertain. This CDR3 has 15 amino acids. Per germline, CDR1 SGHRS and CDR2 YFSETQ. V was cut by 0 bases and J by 3 bases, with 9 bases left in between. The CDR3 region has the DNA TGCGCCAGCAGCTTGGATAATCCGGACACCGGGGAGCTGTTTTTT. Its protein product is CASSLDNPDTGELFF.

The J gene is TRBJ2-2, the V gene TRBV10-3; 12 nucleotides line up with TRBD2. Trimming cost V 5 bases and J 0 bases; bases outside gene matches: 4. CDR1 ENHRY and CDR2 SYGVKD come from the germline V gene. The CDR3 loop spans 17 amino acids. The CDR3 coding sequence is TGTGCCATCAGTCCCGGACTAGCGGGATCGAACACCGGGGAGCTGTTTTTT. Its protein is CAISPGLAGSNTGELFF.

The CDR3 region is CAITRDTSYEQYF. Here the CDR3 DNA reads TGTGCCATCACTAGGGACACTTCCTACGAGCAGTACTTC. The rearrangement links TRBV10-3 to TRBJ2-7; TRBD1 is a possible D gene (6 bases). V was cut by 7 bases and J by 1 base, with 11 bases left in between. Germline V CDR1 and CDR2: ENHRY, SYGVKD. CDR3 length equals 13 residues.

This clone appeared a single time. Other nucleotide sequences in the sample specify the same CDR3. The chain links TRBV7-9 to TRBJ2-7; 10 bases are shared with TRBD2. Germline V gene sequence: CDR1 SEHNR, CDR2 FQNEAQ (reference sequence). V gave up 4 bases and J gave up 4 bases; unmatched junction bases: 4. The CDR3 is 14 amino acids. The CDR3 is CASSSSGSGYEQYF. The CDR3 region has the DNA TGTGCCAGCAGCTCTAGCGGGAGCGGGTACGAGCAGTACTTC.

The J gene is TRBJ1-2, the V gene TRBV5-4, with 8 bases lining up with TRBD1. Germline values: CDR1 SGHNT, CDR2 YYREEE (reference sequence). This CDR3 region has 16 residues. Germline trimming cut 3 bases from V and 3 bases from J; bases unmatched to any gene: 10. The DNA of the CDR3 is TGTGCCAGCAGCTCCCCCCCGGGACAGGAGGACTATGGCTACACCTTC. Amino acids: CASSSPPGQEDYGYTF.

The chain has TRBV5-5 and TRBJ2-1; D is possibly TRBD1 (5 bases). The germline V gene encodes CDR1 SGHKS and CDR2 YYEKEE (reference sequence). Trimming pared 0 bases from V and 12 bases from J, leaving 10 bases between. The CDR3 extends over 12 amino acids. Written as DNA, the CDR3 is TGTGCCAGCAGCTTGGGCGTCCAGGGGCAGTTCTTC. It codes for CASSLGVQGQFF.

The CDR3 nucleotides are TGCGCCAGCAGCCAAGAATACGGGATAACCTACGAGCAGTACTTC. Its translation: CASSQEYGITYEQYF. V gene TRBV4-1 combines with J gene TRBJ2-7; TRBD2 is a possible D gene (5 bases). The germline V and J ends were trimmed by 0 bases and 2 bases, with 11 bases remaining between them. The CDR3 runs to 15 residues. Germline CDR1 MGHRA, CDR2 YSYEKL.

This clone was counted between two and nine times. Germline and junction disagree at one end, which may indicate a read error. V and J are TRBV7-8 and TRBJ2-7, with 7 bases fitting TRBD2. The CDR3 has 15 residues. Germline V gene sequence: CDR1 SGHVS, CDR2 FQNEAQ. CDR3 nucleotides: TGCGCCAGCAGCCAAGCGAGGGAGGGCCCCTACGAGCAGTACTTC. Protein product: CASSQAREGPYEQYF. The complete variable domain, with remaining parts taken from reference TRBV7-8 and TRBJ2-7, reads GAGVSQSPRYKVAKRGQDVALRCDPISGHVSLFWYQQALGQGPEFLTYFQNEAQLDKSGLPSDRFFAERPEGSVSTLKIQRTQQEDSAVYLCASSQAREGPYEQYFGPGTRLTVT.

The gene calls are TRBV11-2 and TRBJ2-5; 8 nucleotides agree with TRBD2. Germline values: CDR1 SGHAT, CDR2 FQNNGV. The J segment lost 9 bases and the V segment lost 11 bases, leaving 23 bases of the junction unmatched. The CDR3 runs to 16 residues. The CDR3 nucleotides are TGTGCCGGATTAGCGGGAAGGTGCCCTGGCCGGTGTCCCCAGTACTTC. It encodes CAGLAGRCPGRCPQYF.

This chain joins TRBV2 and TRBJ1-2; the D gene is possibly TRBD1 (6 bases). The CDR3 loop spans 10 amino acids. Trimming took 9 bases from V and 8 from J, leaving 10 bases between them. The germline V gene has CDR1 SNHLY and CDR2 FYNNEI. CDR3 DNA: TGTGCCAGACACAGGGAAGGCTACACCTTC. This translates into CARHREGYTF.

The rearrangement joins TRBV6-5 to TRBJ1-2, with 11 bases identical to TRBD1. The germline gives CDR1 MNHEY, CDR2 SVGAGI. The CDR3 runs 15 residues. V shed 0 bases and J 6 bases; nucleotides not matched to a gene: 3. The CDR3 DNA is TGTGCCAGCAGTTACTCAGGACAGGGGGCGAATGGCTACACCTTC. Its protein is CASSYSGQGANGYTF.

The V and J genes are TRBV7-2 and TRBJ2-1; 12 nucleotides align to TRBD2. V was pared by 0 bases and J by 12 bases, with 3 bases of the junction left unmatched. Germline assignment: CDR1 SGHTA and CDR2 FQGNSA. The CDR3 sequence is 14 residues long. The CDR3 DNA follows: TGTGCCAGCAGCTTAGCTGGACTAGCGGGACGGCAGTTCTTC. This gives the protein CASSLAGLAGRQFF. Drawing the rest from reference TRBV7-2 and TRBJ2-1, the complete variable domain is GAGVSQSPSNKVTEKGKDVELRCDPISGHTALYWYRQSLGQGLEFLIYFQGNSAPDKSGLPSDRFSAERTGGSVSTLTIQRTQQEDSAVYLCASSLAGLAGRQFFGPGTRLTVL.

The J gene is TRBJ2-3, the V gene TRBV2, with TRBD2 matching over 12 bases. The CDR3 loop spans 17 amino acids. Germline V CDR1 and CDR2: SNHLY, FYNNEI. V dropped 6 bases and J dropped 3; count of bases not matched to a gene: 10. The CDR3: CASRTRLAGVSTDTQYF. As DNA, the CDR3 is TGTGCCAGCAGAACCAGACTAGCGGGAGTATCGACAGATACGCAGTATTTT. The variable domain in full, completed from reference TRBV2 and TRBJ2-3, reads EPEVTQTPSHQVTQMGQEVILRCVPISNHLYFYWYRQILGQKVEFLVSFYNNEISEKSEIFDDQFSVERPDGSNFTLKIRSTKLEDSAMYFCASRTRLAGVSTDTQYFGPGTRLTVL.

This clone has just a few counts. This sequence joins TRBV5-5 and TRBJ2-7; 9 bases agree with TRBD1. Germline lookup yields CDR1 SGHKS and CDR2 YYEKEE (reference sequence). The CDR3 consists of 16 residues. Trimming cost V 2 bases and J 11 bases; bases outside gene matches: 17. The CDR3 coding sequence is TGTGCCAGCAGCTTAGGGGGGACAGGGTACGTCGGGGGAAAGTACTTC. Its protein is CASSLGGTGYVGGKYF.

This rearrangement joins TRBV9 to TRBJ2-1, with D perhaps TRBD1 (5 bases). This CDR3 is 17 amino acids long. With 0 bases removed from V and 0 bases from J, the gap between germline ends came to 13 bases. Germline V lookup: CDR1 SGDLS, CDR2 YYNGEE. This CDR3 reads CASSVARGRSSYNEQFF. In nucleotides, the CDR3 is TGTGCCAGCAGCGTAGCTAGGGGCCGGAGCTCCTACAATGAGCAGTTCTTC.

The chain has TRBV5-6 and TRBJ2-2; no definite D call. The ends were cut back, 2 bases at V and 8 bases at J, with 19 bases in the middle. Germline V gene sequence: CDR1 SGHDT, CDR2 YYEEEE. CDR3 length equals 16 residues. CDR3 in amino acids: CASSFLLYESVGELFF. CDR3 coding DNA: TGTGCCAGCAGCTTTCTTCTATACGAGTCCGTGGGGGAGCTGTTTTTT.

The V and J genes are TRBV10-3 and TRBJ2-7; TRBD2 might be the D (5 bases). The CDR3 has 16 amino acids. Per the germline V gene, CDR1 is ENHRY and CDR2 is SYGVKD. Between the trimmed V and J ends, which lost 4 bases and 7 bases, there was a span of 23 bases. As DNA, the CDR3 is TGTGCCATCAGTGTCACGAGACCGGGCCAAGGGAGTGAGCAGTACTTC. Translation gives CAISVTRPGQGSEQYF.

The chain links TRBV4-3 to TRBJ2-1; maybe TRBD2 (5 bases). The CDR3 covers 15 residues. V was clipped by 0 bases and J by 7 bases, with 13 bases between them. From germline, CDR1 is LGHNA and CDR2 YSLEER. CDR3 protein: CASSQDPGVGNEQFF. The CDR3 DNA follows: TGCGCCAGCAGCCAAGACCCCGGGGTGGGGAATGAGCAGTTCTTC.

The J gene is TRBJ2-7, the V gene TRBV9; D may be TRBD2 (6 bases). V lost 0 bases and J lost 3, with 13 bases in between. The CDR3 has 15 amino acids. Germline V gives CDR1 SGDLS, CDR2 YYNGEE. The CDR3 protein is CASSVAWGVDYEQYF. CDR3 nucleotides: TGTGCCAGCAGCGTAGCGTGGGGGGTGGACTACGAGCAGTACTTC.